The sequence of this T cell receptor (beta chain) was determined in a study of blood T cell repertoires in COVID-19. This clone was seen just once. Data came from immunoSEQ multiplex PCR; TCRdb stores just in-frame clones and leaves some out. The sample has 150,000 to 200,000 clones; approximately 86% are singletons. Source material: PBMCs or T cells enriched from blood (not recorded which). The TCR originated in a woman between 25 and 40 years old who had recovered from COVID-19.

The CDR3 region is CATSRVASGGADTQYF. Written as DNA, the CDR3 is TGTGCCACCAGCAGAGTGGCCAGCGGGGGGGCAGATACGCAGTATTTT. The genes are TRBV15 and TRBJ2-3; 10 nucleotides align to TRBD2. This CDR3 has 16 residues. Losses at the gene ends were 1 base for V and 4 bases for J; bases not matched to a gene: 5. Germline V CDR1 and CDR2: LNHNV, YYDKDF (reference sequence).